Each of the 23 T cell receptor beta chains below was sequenced from the same sample in a study of early T cells in non-severe SARS-CoV-2 infection. TCRdb recomputed calls from the 5' RACE reads with MiXCR, one row per CDR3 protein. The sample records around 93,000 distinct CDR3 sequences, approximately 12% being singletons. The material was whole blood, obtained at baseline. Receptors were obtained from an adult who was a healthcare worker with PCR-confirmed SARS-CoV-2 infection or an uninfected control (not recorded which).

This clonotype occurred many times. J is TRBJ2-7 and V is TRBV7-9, with no clear D. CDR1 is SEHNR and CDR2 is FQNEAQ in the germline V gene (reference sequence). This CDR3 has 11 amino acids. Trimming pared 7 bases from V and 6 bases from J, leaving 10 bases between. The CDR3 nucleotides are TGTGCCAGCAACTCAGCCCCCGAGCAGTACTTC. This translates into CASNSAPEQYF. Full variable domain (missing parts from reference TRBV7-9 and TRBJ2-7): DTGVSQNPRHKITKRGQNVTFRCDPISEHNRLYWYRQTLGQGPEFLTYFQNEAQLEKSRLLSDRFSAERPKGSFSTLEIQRTEQGDSAMYLCASNSAPEQYFGPGTRLTVT.

This chain connects TRBV6-6 to TRBJ1-4; TRBD1 is a possible D gene (5 bases). Trimming took off 2 bases at V and 8 bases at J, with 18 bases between the two ends. The CDR3 totals 16 residues. Germline loops: CDR1 MNHNY, CDR2 SVGAGI (reference sequence). CDR3 residues: CASSYPPQVKEEKLFF. The CDR3 region has the DNA TGTGCCAGCAGTTACCCACCACAGGTTAAAGAGGAAAAACTGTTTTTT.

This clonotype was counted ten times or more. This rearrangement joins TRBV7-3 to TRBJ2-1; D gene ambiguous. Trimming left V 5 bases short and J 4 bases short, with 9 bases between. In germline, CDR1 is SGHTA, CDR2 FQGTGA. The CDR3 is made up of 13 amino acids. Here the CDR3 reads CASSQTDYNEQFF. The CDR3 DNA is TGTGCCAGCAGCCAGACGGATTACAATGAGCAGTTCTTC.

This clonotype was counted at least ten times. The chain is built from TRBV20-1 and TRBJ2-5, with D tentatively TRBD2 (6 bases). Germline lookup yields CDR1 DFQATT and CDR2 SNEGSKA (reference sequence). The CDR3 covers 14 residues. The V end was cut by 6 bases, the J end by 2 bases, with 16 bases between. The chain's CDR3 is CSALLGRGQETQYF. Written as DNA, the CDR3 is TGCAGTGCCCTTTTGGGACGGGGGCAAGAGACCCAGTACTTC.

This clonotype occurred a few times. This chain connects TRBV7-2 to TRBJ2-6, with D maybe TRBD2 (6 bases). This CDR3 has 16 residues. Germline V lookup: CDR1 SGHTA, CDR2 FQGNSA. Trimming left V 3 bases short and J 0 bases short, with 9 bases between. CDR3 nucleotides: TGTGCCAGCAGCTTGGACGGGAGCTCTGGGGCCAACGTCCTGACTTTC. Translation: CASSLDGSSGANVLTF.

The genes are TRBV5-5 and TRBJ1-5, with no clear D. CDR1 and CDR2 (germline): SGHKS, YYEKEE (reference sequence). This CDR3 comprises 13 residues. Trimming left V 0 bases short and J 5 bases short, with 6 bases between. The CDR3 DNA reads TGTGCCAGCAGCTTGGGGCAGTATCAGCCCCAGCATTTT. Protein sequence: CASSLGQYQPQHF.

This clonotype has at least ten counts. CDR3 DNA: TGTGCCAGCAGCTGGACTAGCGGGATCGAGCAGTACTTC. The encoded protein is CASSWTSGIEQYF. The J gene is TRBJ2-7, the V gene TRBV5-4, with 12 bases fitting TRBD2. The J segment lost 6 bases and the V segment lost 3 bases, leaving 1 base of the junction unmatched. CDR3 length equals 13 residues. Germline V lookup: CDR1 SGHNT, CDR2 YYREEE (reference sequence).

This clonotype was detected only a few times. The chain couples TRBV10-3 to TRBJ2-7; 8 nucleotides match TRBD2. CDR1 and CDR2 (germline): ENHRY, SYGVKD. The CDR3 sequence is 14 residues long. Unmatched junction bases numbered 3, after V lost 2 bases and J lost 3 bases. CDR3 in amino acids: CAISEAGTSYEQYF. CDR3 nucleotide sequence: TGTGCCATCAGTGAGGCCGGGACTAGCTACGAGCAGTACTTC.

The chain recombines TRBV6-2 or TRBV6-3 with TRBJ2-3, with D perhaps matching TRBD2 (6 bases). The CDR3 is made up of 14 amino acids. The V end lost 7 bases, the J end lost 5 bases, and 16 bases lay between the germline ends. Germline CDR1 MNHEY, CDR2 SVGEGT. DNA of the CDR3: TGTGCCAGCACCTTACTAGCTCAAGGAGATACGCAGTATTTT. This codes for CASTLLAQGDTQYF.

The gene calls are TRBV6-5 and TRBJ1-2, with 10 nucleotides matching TRBD1. V was pared by 2 bases and J by 0 bases, with 3 bases of the junction left unmatched. The V gene's germline CDR1 is MNHEY and CDR2 SVGAGI. The CDR3 totals 16 residues. The CDR3 sequence: CASSYRQGAANYGYTF. The CDR3 DNA reads as TGTGCCAGCAGTTACCGACAGGGGGCCGCTAACTATGGCTACACCTTC.

This clonotype has a count of ten or more. The rearrangement links TRBV2 to TRBJ2-5, with no clear D. V lost 1 base and J 1 base, leaving 7 bases between the germline ends. Looked up from germline, CDR1 is SNHLY and CDR2 is FYNNEI. CDR3 length equals 14 residues. DNA of the CDR3: TGTGCCAGCAGTGAAGGGCTAGTCCAAGAGACCCAGTACTTC. As protein: CASSEGLVQETQYF. The full variable domain, with the rest looked up from reference TRBV2 and TRBJ2-5, is EPEVTQTPSHQVTQMGQEVILRCVPISNHLYFYWYRQILGQKVEFLVSFYNNEISEKSEIFDDQFSVERPDGSNFTLKIRSTKLEDSAMYFCASSEGLVQETQYFGPGTRLLVL.

This chain connects TRBV10-1 to TRBJ2-1, with 7 bases fitting TRBD1. Losses at the gene ends were 0 bases for V and 13 bases for J; bases not matched to a gene: 12. Germline V gene sequence: CDR1 WNHNN, CDR2 SYGVQD (reference sequence). This CDR3 contains 15 residues. In DNA form, the CDR3 reads TGCGCCAGCAGTGAGTCATACGCTCGCAGGGGGTACCAGTTCTTC. Residues: CASSESYARRGYQFF.

This clonotype was observed a handful of times. The V and J genes are TRBV7-2 and TRBJ2-7, with D maybe TRBD2 (6 bases). The germline V gene has CDR1 SGHTA and CDR2 FQGNSA. V was trimmed by 4 bases and J by 4 bases, leaving 14 bases between them. The CDR3 runs to 14 residues. CDR3 bases: TGTGCCAGCAGCTCTCCGGGACTCCGATACGAGCAGTACTTC. This sequence encodes CASSSPGLRYEQYF.

V and J are TRBV12-2 and TRBJ1-3; the table gives TRBD1 as D, unverified against the DNA. TRBV12-2 corresponds to a pseudogene. This CDR3 has 16 residues. The CDR3 coding sequence is TGTGCAAGTCGCTTAGGGGGCAGATCCTCTGGAAACACCATATATTTT. Its translation: CASRLGGRSSGNTIYF.

This clonotype turned up a few times. This CDR3 is CASSLLGAGGDEQYF. The CDR3, as DNA: TGTGCCAGCAGCTTACTGGGGGCTGGAGGCGACGAGCAGTACTTC. The chain joins TRBV11-3 to TRBJ2-7; perhaps TRBD1 as D (6 bases). Trimming took off 2 bases at V and 5 bases at J, with 16 bases between the two ends. The germline CDR1 and CDR2 sequences are SGHNT and YENEEA. This CDR3 comprises 15 residues.

This clonotype turned up a few times. The chain combines TRBV2 with TRBJ2-7; D remains unclear. This CDR3 spans 10 amino acids. V was pared by 4 bases and J by 4 bases, with 2 bases between. Germline V gene lookup returns CDR1 SNHLY and CDR2 FYNNEI. CDR3: CASSGYEQYF. Here the CDR3 DNA reads TGTGCCAGCAGTGGTTACGAGCAGTACTTC.

This clonotype was seen a few times. The chain links TRBV6-5 to TRBJ1-2; D remains ambiguous. The V end was cut by 7 bases, the J end by 4 bases, with 16 bases between. The germline V gene has CDR1 MNHEY and CDR2 SVGAGI. This CDR3 is built from 14 residues. The CDR3 coding sequence is TGTGCCAGCAAAACCCGATATTGGCCCTATGGCTACACCTTC. It codes for CASKTRYWPYGYTF.

There are a few counts of this clonotype. This chain joins TRBV5-4 and TRBJ1-6, with TRBD1 as a possible D gene (6 bases). CDR1 SGHNT and CDR2 YYREEE come from the germline V gene (reference sequence). Trimming removed 4 bases from V and 8 bases from J, with 16 bases in between. CDR3 size: 15 residues. DNA of the CDR3: TGTGCCAGCAGCCTGACAGGCGTCGGGGATTCACCCCTCCACTTT. Translating it yields CASSLTGVGDSPLHF.

This clonotype was observed a few times. This chain links TRBV6-6 with TRBJ1-1; D may be TRBD1 (5 bases). The CDR3 covers 14 residues. Trimming shortened V by 5 bases and J by 1 base, and 11 bases separated the two germline ends. The germline V gene encodes CDR1 MNHNY and CDR2 SVGAGI (reference sequence). The CDR3 loop is CASSGGSGNTEAFF. For the CDR3, the DNA is TGTGCCAGCAGTGGGGGGAGCGGGAACACTGAAGCTTTCTTT.

In DNA, the CDR3 is TGCGCCAGCAGTGACGCGGCTCGAGAGACCCAGTACTTC. Translating it yields CASSDAARETQYF. This chain links TRBV10-1 with TRBJ2-5; D is unclear. V gave up 3 bases and J gave up 4 bases, with 9 bases separating them. CDR3 size: 13 residues. The V gene's germline CDR1 is WNHNN and CDR2 SYGVQD (reference sequence).

This clonotype was detected only a few times. This chain joins TRBV5-1 and TRBJ1-1; 7 bases agree with TRBD1. Germline-derived CDR1 and CDR2 are SGHRS and YFSETQ. V lost 2 bases, J lost 4 bases, and 8 bases stayed unmatched. CDR3 length equals 15 residues. The CDR3 region is CASSLAGGKGTEAFF. In DNA, the CDR3 is TGCGCCAGCAGCTTAGCAGGGGGTAAGGGCACTGAAGCTTTCTTT.

This clonotype was seen once. A much larger clone lies one base from this, so it may be a read error. The rearrangement joins TRBV30 to TRBJ1-3; no reliable D call. V was pared by 1 base and J by 0 bases, with 7 bases between. CDR3 length: 14 amino acids. The germline V gene has CDR1 GTSNPN and CDR2 SVGIG (reference sequence). Here the CDR3 reads CAWSDCPSGNTIYF. CDR3 sequence (DNA): TGTGCCTGGAGTGACTGTCCCTCTGGAAACACCATATATTTT.

The CDR3 DNA sequence: TGTGCCAGTAGTATGGTGGGGCCCCGTATTCAGTACTTC. It yields the protein CASSMVGPRIQYF. The chain uses TRBV19 and TRBJ2-4; possible D gene TRBD1, 5 bases. The ends were cut back, 3 bases at V and 10 bases at J, with 13 bases in the middle. The CDR3 totals 13 residues. Germline values: CDR1 LNHDA, CDR2 SQIVND (reference sequence).